The rows below give T cell receptor beta chains drawn from one sample of a study of technical replicates of blood from a few donors. Only in-frame clones appear in the TCRdb table, and some are missing; sequencing was by immunoSEQ multiplex PCR. Of around 50,000 clones in the sample, around nine tenths were seen once. What was sequenced was PBMCs. These TCRs come from a human donor in good health. Some clones in this sample may be carry-over from other donors' samples. Both conserved end residues are part of each CDR3. Clone size is not always given. Where it is, it says once, few, many or a class for expanded clones.

abundance,v_gene,j_gene,CDR3aa
NA,TRBV27,TRBJ2-1,CASSFRTGENNEQFF
NA,TRBV11-2,TRBJ2-1,CASSFWGGTEQFF
NA,TRBV29-1,TRBJ2-2,CSVEGTSGVTGELFF
NA,TRBV9,TRBJ2-2,CASKADTGELFF
few,TRBV4-2,TRBJ1-1,CASSRGPTGDTEAFF
few,TRBV18,TRBJ2-7,CASSPGGLIEQYF
NA,TRBV2,TRBJ2-1,CASRILSSYNEQFF
NA,TRBV7-2,TRBJ1-2,CASSDTTGQGKGYTF
NA,TRBV11-2,TRBJ2-7,CASSLGSGGGYEQYF
NA,TRBV23-1,TRBJ1-1,CASGHYNRGGTEAFF
NA,TRBV30,TRBJ1-2,CAWRGGGVGYGYTF
NA,TRBV29-1,TRBJ2-1,CSAGLASLPLSYNEQFF
few,TRBV2,TRBJ1-4,CASNPETEKLFF
once,TRBV11-2,TRBJ2-2,CASSLLSTGELFF
NA,TRBV5-4,TRBJ2-3,CASKLAGTDTQYF
NA,TRBV18,TRBJ2-1,CASSPPVGFVAEQFF
NA,TRBV2,TRBJ2-7,CASSADRFFIGYEQYF
NA,TRBV7-9,TRBJ1-2,CASRGGSLGYTF
few,TRBV29-1,TRBJ1-1,CSVPQGNTEAFF
NA,TRBV27,TRBJ1-6,CASSPGTGFESPLHF
NA,TRBV30,TRBJ1-1,CAWSVDSFEAFF
NA,TRBV12-5,TRBJ2-1,CASGLLAGGGRQFF
NA,TRBV20-1,TRBJ2-1,CSAWDFEQFF
NA,TRBV5-1,TRBJ2-3,CASSLGPKTGGNTDTQYF
NA,TRBV4-1,TRBJ1-2,CASSRTRGADGYTF
NA,TRBV7-2,TRBJ2-5,CASSFGSGTGVRTQYF
NA,TRBV5-4,TRBJ1-5,CASSPWAGANQPQHF
NA,TRBV5-6,TRBJ2-1,CASSRRTGTYNEQFF
NA,TRBV7-8,TRBJ2-1,CASSPREAGTYNEQFF
NA,TRBV4-3,TRBJ2-7,CASSRDMTYEQYF
NA,TRBV5-6,TRBJ2-7,CASSLVGDTSGRYEQYF
NA,TRBV6-5,TRBJ1-6,CASSTNRGWTPLHF
NA,TRBV6-6,TRBJ2-1,CASSLSEEQFF
once,TRBV30,TRBJ1-2,CAWSAGSYGYTF
NA,TRBV29-1,TRBJ1-6,CSVLGPGNSPLHF
NA,TRBV5-1,TRBJ1-2,CASSLSTENYGYTF
NA,TRBV4-2,TRBJ1-1,CASSHPDKNTEAFF
NA,TRBV4-3,TRBJ1-2,CASSQGFRQGNYGYTF
NA,TRBV6-5,TRBJ2-7,CASSYSVAGAYEQYF
NA,TRBV6-1,TRBJ2-1,CASSDRTSGNNEQFF
NA,TRBV11-1,TRBJ2-7,CASSFPTGGSEQYF
NA,TRBV4-2,TRBJ2-1,CASSQGTSGEYNEQFF
NA,TRBV6-5,TRBJ1-1,CASSYGQKNTEAFF
NA,TRBV6-5,TRBJ2-1,CASSDRASYNEQFF
NA,TRBV19,TRBJ2-2,CARASRAGELFF